This TCR beta chain is from a study of T-cell memory formation after mild COVID-19. Study as a whole: Largely, the TCR clusters proved donor specific.

The V gene end was trimmed by 3 bases and the J gene end by 4 bases; junction bases not matched to a gene: 0. Germline V gives CDR1 LGHDT, CDR2 YNNKEL (reference sequence). The CDR3 is 14 residues long. This clonotype was recorded a few times. What it recognizes is unknown. TCRalpha and TCRbeta libraries used 5'RACE with constant-segment primers and UMIs. TCRdb re-called the 5' RACE reads through MiXCR, storing one row per CDR3 protein. The data contain 150,000 to 200,000 distinct CDR3 sequences, around a tenth of them singletons. General study results and limits: Clones contracting over day 15 to 85 were CD4/CD8 balanced, with later expanders leaning CD4+. SARS-CoV-2 specificity was not confirmed for second-wave clones peaking on day 37.

The sequence was collected from a young man who had mild COVID-19 (a few samples of this study predate the infection). Cell type and time point are not known. The chain recombines TRBV3-1 with TRBJ2-2, with 9 bases matching TRBD2. What was sequenced was PBMCs or a T cell subset sorted from them (not recorded which). CDR3 region: CASSQRGGTGELFF. CDR3 in DNA: TGTGCCAGCAGCCAGCGGGGGGGCACCGGGGAGCTGTTTTTT.